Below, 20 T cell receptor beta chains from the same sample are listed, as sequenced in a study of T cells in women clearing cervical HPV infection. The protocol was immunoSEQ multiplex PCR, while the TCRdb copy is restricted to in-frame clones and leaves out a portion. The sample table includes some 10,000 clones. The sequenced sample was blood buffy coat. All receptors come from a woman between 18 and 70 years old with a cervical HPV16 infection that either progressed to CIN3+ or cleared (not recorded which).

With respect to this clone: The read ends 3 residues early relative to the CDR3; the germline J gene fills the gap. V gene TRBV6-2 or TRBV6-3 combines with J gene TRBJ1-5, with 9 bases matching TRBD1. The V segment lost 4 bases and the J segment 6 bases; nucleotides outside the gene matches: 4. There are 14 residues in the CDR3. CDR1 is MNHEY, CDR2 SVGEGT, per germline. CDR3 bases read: TGTGCCAGCAGTTCGACAGGGGGGAGTCAGCCC. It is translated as CASSSTGGSQP. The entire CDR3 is CASSSTGGSQPQHF.

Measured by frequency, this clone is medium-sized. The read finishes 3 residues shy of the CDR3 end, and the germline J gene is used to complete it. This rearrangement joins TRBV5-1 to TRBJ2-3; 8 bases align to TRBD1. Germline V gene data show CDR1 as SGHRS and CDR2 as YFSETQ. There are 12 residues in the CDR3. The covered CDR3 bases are TGCGCCAGCAGCGTGGACAGGGTAACG. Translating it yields CASSVDRVT. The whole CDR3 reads CASSVDRVTQYF. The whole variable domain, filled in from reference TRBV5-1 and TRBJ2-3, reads KAGVTQTPRYLIKTRGQQVTLSCSPISGHRSVSWYQQTPGQGLQFLFEYFSETQRNKGNFPGRFSGRQFSNSRSEMNVSTLELGDSALYLCASSVDRVTQYFGPGTRLTVL.

This chain's CDR3 is CASSPQLSGNTIYF. CDR3 bases read: TGCGCCAGCAGCCCACAGCTCTCTGGAAACACC. J is TRBJ1-3 and V is TRBV5-1, with D uncertain. The read gets to within 3 residues of the CDR3 end, and the germline J gene fills in the rest. Germline CDR1 SGHRS, CDR2 YFSETQ. The ends were cut back, 4 bases at V and 0 bases at J, with 8 bases in the middle. The CDR3 contains 14 residues.

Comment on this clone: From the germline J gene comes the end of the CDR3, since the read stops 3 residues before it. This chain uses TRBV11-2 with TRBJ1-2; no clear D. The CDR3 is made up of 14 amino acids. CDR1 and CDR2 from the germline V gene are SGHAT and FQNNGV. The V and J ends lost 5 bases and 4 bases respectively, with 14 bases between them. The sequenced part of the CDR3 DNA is TGTGCCAGCAGCCCCTCGGGTCTTCCCTATGGC. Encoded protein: CASSPSGLPYG. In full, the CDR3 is CASSPSGLPYGYTF.

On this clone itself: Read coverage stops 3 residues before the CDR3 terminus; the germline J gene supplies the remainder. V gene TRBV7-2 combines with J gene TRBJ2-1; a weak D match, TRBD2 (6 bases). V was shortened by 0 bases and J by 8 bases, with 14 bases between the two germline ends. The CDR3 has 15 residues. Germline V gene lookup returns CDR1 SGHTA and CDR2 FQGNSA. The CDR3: CASSLAGTGRYEQFF. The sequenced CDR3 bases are TGTGCCAGCAGCTTAGCGGGAACGGGGAGGTATGAG.

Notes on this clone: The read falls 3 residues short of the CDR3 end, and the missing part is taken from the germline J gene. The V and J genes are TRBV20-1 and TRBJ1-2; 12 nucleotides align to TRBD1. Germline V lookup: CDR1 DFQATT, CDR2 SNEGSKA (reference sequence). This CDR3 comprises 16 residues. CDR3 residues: CSARDLGTGGGLGYTF. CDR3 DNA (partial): TGCAGTGCTAGAGATTTAGGGACAGGGGGCGGTTTAGGC.

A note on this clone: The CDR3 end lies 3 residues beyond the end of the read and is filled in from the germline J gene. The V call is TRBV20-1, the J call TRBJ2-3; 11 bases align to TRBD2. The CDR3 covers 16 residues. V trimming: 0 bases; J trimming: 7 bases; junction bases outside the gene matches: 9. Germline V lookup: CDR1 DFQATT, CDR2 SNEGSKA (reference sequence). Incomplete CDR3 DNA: TGCAGTGCTAGAGATCTGACTAGCGGGACCGCCAATACG. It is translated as CSARDLTSGTANT. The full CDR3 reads CSARDLTSGTANTQYF.

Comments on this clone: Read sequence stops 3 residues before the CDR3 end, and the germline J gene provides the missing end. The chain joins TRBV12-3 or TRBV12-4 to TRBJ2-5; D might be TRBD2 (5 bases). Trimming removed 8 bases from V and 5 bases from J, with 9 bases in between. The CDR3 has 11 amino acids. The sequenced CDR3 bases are TGTGCCAGCTGTGGCGGGGAGACC. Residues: CASCGGET. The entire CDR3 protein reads CASCGGETQYF.

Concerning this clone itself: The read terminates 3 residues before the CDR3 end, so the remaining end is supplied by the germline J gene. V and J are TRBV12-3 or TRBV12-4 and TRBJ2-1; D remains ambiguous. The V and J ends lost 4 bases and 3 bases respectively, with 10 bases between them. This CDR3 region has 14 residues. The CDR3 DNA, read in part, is TGTGCCAGCAGTTCTAAGTGGTACTACAATGAG. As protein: CASSSKWYYNE. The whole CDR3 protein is CASSSKWYYNEQFF.

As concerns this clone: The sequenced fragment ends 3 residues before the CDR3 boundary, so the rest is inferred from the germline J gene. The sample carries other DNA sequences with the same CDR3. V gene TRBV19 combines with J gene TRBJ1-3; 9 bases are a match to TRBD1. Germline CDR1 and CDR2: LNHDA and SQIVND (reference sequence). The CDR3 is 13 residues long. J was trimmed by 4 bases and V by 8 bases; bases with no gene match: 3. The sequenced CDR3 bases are TGTGCCAGTGGGACAGGGCGAGGAAACACC. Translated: CASGTGRGNT. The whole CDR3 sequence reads CASGTGRGNTIYF.

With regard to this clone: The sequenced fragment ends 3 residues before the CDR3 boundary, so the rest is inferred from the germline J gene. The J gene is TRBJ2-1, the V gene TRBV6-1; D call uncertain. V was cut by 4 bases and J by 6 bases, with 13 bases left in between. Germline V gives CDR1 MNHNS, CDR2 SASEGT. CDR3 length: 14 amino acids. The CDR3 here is CASSVFQLGNEQFF. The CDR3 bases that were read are TGTGCCAGCAGTGTTTTCCAACTCGGCAATGAG.

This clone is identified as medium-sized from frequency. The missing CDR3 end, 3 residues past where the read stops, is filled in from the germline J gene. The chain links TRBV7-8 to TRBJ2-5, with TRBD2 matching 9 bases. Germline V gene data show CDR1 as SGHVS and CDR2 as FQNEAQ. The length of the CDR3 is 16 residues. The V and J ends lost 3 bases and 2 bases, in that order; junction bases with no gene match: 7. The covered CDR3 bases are TGTGCCAGCAGCTTCCAACCCAGCGGGGGGCAAGAGACC. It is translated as CASSFQPSGGQET. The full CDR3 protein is CASSFQPSGGQETQYF. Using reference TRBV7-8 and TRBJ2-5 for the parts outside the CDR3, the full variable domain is GAGVSQSPRYKVAKRGQDVALRCDPISGHVSLFWYQQALGQGPEFLTYFQNEAQLDKSGLPSDRFFAERPEGSVSTLKIQRTQQEDSAVYLCASSFQPSGGQETQYFGPGTRLLVL.

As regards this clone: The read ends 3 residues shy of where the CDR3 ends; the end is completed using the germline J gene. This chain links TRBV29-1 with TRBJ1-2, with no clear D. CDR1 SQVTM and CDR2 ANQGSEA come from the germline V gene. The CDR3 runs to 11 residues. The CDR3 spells CSVVRVNDYTF. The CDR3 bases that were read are TGCAGCGTTGTAAGGGTAAATGAC.

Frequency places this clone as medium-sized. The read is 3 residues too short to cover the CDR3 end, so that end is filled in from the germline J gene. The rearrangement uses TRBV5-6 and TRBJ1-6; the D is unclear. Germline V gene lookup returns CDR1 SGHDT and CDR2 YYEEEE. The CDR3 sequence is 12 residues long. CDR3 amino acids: CASSSTTQPLHF. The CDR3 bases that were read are TGTGCCAGCAGCTCGACAACCCAGCCC.

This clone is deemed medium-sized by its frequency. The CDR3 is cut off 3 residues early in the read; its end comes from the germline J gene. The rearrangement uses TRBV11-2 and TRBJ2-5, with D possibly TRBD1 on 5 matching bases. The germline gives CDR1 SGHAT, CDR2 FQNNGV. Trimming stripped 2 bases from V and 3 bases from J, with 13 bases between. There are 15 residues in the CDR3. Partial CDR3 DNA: TGTGCCAGCAGCTTATATCAGGGTGGGGAAGAGACC. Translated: CASSLYQGGEET. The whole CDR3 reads CASSLYQGGEETQYF.

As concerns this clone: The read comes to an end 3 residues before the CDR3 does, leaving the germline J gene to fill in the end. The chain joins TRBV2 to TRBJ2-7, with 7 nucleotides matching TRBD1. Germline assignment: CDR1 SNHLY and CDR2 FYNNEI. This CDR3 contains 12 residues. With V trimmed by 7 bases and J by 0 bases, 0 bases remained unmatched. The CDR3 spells CASTGGSYEQYF. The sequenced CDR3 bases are TGTGCCAGCACAGGGGGCTCCTACGAG.

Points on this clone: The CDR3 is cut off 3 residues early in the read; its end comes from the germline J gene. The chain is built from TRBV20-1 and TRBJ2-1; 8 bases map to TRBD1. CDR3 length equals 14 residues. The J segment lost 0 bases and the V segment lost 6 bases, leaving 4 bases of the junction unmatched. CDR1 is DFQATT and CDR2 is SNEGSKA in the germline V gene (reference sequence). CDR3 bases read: TGCAGTGCCACGGGACAGGACTCCTACAATGAG. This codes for CSATGQDSYNE. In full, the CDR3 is CSATGQDSYNEQFF.

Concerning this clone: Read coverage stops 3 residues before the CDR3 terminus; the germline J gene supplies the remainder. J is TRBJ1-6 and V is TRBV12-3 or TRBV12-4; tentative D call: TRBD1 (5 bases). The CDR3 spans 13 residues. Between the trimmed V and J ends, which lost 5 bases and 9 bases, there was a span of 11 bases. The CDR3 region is CASSQSGGSPLHF. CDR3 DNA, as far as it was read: TGTGCCAGCAGTCAATCGGGGGGTTCACCC.

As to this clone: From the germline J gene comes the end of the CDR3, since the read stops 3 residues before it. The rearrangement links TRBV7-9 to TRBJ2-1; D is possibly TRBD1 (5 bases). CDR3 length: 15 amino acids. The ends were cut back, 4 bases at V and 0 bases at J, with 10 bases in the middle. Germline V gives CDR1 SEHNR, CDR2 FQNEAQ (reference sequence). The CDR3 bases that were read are TGTGCCAGCAGCTCACAGGAGAGCTCCTACAATGAG. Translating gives CASSSQESSYNE. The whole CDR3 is CASSSQESSYNEQFF.

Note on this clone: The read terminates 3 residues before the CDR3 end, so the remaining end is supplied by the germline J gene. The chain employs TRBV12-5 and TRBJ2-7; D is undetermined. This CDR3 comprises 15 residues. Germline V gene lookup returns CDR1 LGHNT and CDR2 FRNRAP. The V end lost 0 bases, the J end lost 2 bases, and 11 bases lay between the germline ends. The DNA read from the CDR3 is TGTGCTAGTGGTTTGGTTACGCAGTCCACCTACGAG. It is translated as CASGLVTQSTYE. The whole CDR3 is CASGLVTQSTYEQYF.